Listed below are T cell receptor beta chains from one sample, sequenced in a study of shared clonotypes between healthy human individuals. Sequenced by immunoSEQ multiplex PCR; TCRdb stores in-frame clones only, minus some. The sample consists of hundreds of thousands of clones, about three quarters of them appearing once. Sequencing was performed on memory CD4+ T cells sorted from blood. The origin of the receptors is a woman aged 25 to 39 in good health. CDR3s include the opening cysteine and the closing phenylalanine or tryptophan.

CDR3aa | j_gene | len | v_gene
CASSGNRVGNEQFF | TRBJ2-1 | 14 | TRBV19
CASSVTGGDYEQYF | TRBJ2-7 | 14 | TRBV6-4
CAIRNEGAGQPQHF | TRBJ1-5 | 14 | TRBV10-3
CASSSREGTEAFF | TRBJ1-1 | 13 | TRBV27
CASSTPSGSEGEQYF | TRBJ2-7 | 15 | TRBV27
CASSLDNYGYTF | TRBJ1-2 | 12 | TRBV11-1
CASSLWEGSNTEAFF | TRBJ1-1 | 15 | TRBV7-8
CASSGDAEAFF | TRBJ1-1 | 11 | TRBV2
CAWSRGGVRENIQYF | TRBJ2-4 | 15 | TRBV30
CSAPNQAFSYNEQFF | TRBJ2-1 | 15 | TRBV29-1
CASSSPTGDGNQPQHF | TRBJ1-5 | 16 | TRBV28
CAFTPGPVSLETQYF | TRBJ2-5 | 15 | TRBV30
CSVEDQRRLAGGDTQYF | TRBJ2-3 | 17 | TRBV29-1
CASSITGAGQPQHF | TRBJ1-5 | 14 | TRBV19
CASSLAPREGFTGELFF | TRBJ2-2 | 17 | TRBV5-1
CASSLPGNGEQFF | TRBJ2-1 | 13 | TRBV7-3
CASSSLGGRMETQYF | TRBJ2-5 | 15 | TRBV6-5
CAISEGDSGMVYNEQFF | TRBJ2-1 | 17 | TRBV10-3
CAISESSQPGPQHF | TRBJ1-5 | 14 | TRBV10-3
CASSGPTDTQYF | TRBJ2-3 | 12 | TRBV9
CASRDRGSVGEQYF | TRBJ2-7 | 14 | TRBV19
CAWGTPRGTYGYTF | TRBJ1-2 | 14 | TRBV30
CASSSTGLLNEKLFF | TRBJ1-4 | 15 | TRBV5-5
CASSTPGQSYEQYF | TRBJ2-7 | 14 | TRBV4-1
CASSIQGDQPQHF | TRBJ1-5 | 13 | TRBV19
CASSEDAGLAGGLYNEQFF | TRBJ2-1 | 19 | TRBV10-1
CASSPSGTSDTGELFF | TRBJ2-2 | 16 | TRBV5-1
CASSRIGSKGYEQYF | TRBJ2-7 | 15 | TRBV6-1
CASSIFASSGEQFF | TRBJ2-1 | 14 | TRBV19
CASSATLETQYF | TRBJ2-5 | 12 | TRBV28
CASSVADRPYGYTF | TRBJ1-2 | 14 | TRBV9
CASRSGGQETQYF | TRBJ2-5 | 13 | TRBV10-2
CASTLAGTGSSNEQFF | TRBJ2-1 | 16 | TRBV27
CASSQVSGSANEQFF | TRBJ2-1 | 15 | TRBV14
CASKLQLYGWGYTF | TRBJ1-2 | 14 | TRBV19
CASSQGQRETQYF | TRBJ2-5 | 13 | TRBV4-2
CASGGNRGGEQYF | TRBJ2-7 | 13 | TRBV19
CASSEEGVTQYF | TRBJ2-3 | 12 | TRBV2
CATTRGSYEQYF | TRBJ2-7 | 12 | TRBV28
CASSQGGIGNTIYF | TRBJ1-3 | 14 | TRBV4-1
CASSLRAHGYTF | TRBJ1-2 | 12 | TRBV6-1
CASSPGQGTPDTQYF | TRBJ2-3 | 15 | TRBV5-1
CAWSQGGTGFGAFF | TRBJ1-1 | 14 | TRBV30
CASSPRQPYSYEQYF | TRBJ2-7 | 15 | TRBV7-2
CASSLSGYNQPQHF | TRBJ1-5 | 14 | TRBV7-2
CASSLRRTKFNYGYTF | TRBJ1-2 | 16 | TRBV28
CASSYSTGYLNIQYF | TRBJ2-4 | 15 | TRBV6-5
CASSPSEPTGELFF | TRBJ2-2 | 14 | TRBV11-2
CASSAASSGNTIYF | TRBJ1-3 | 14 | TRBV6-5
CASSRAGDNEQFF | TRBJ2-1 | 13 | TRBV6-6
CASSETGATSGRYNEQFF | TRBJ2-1 | 18 | TRBV2
CASSLTSGSNTGELFF | TRBJ2-2 | 16 | TRBV28